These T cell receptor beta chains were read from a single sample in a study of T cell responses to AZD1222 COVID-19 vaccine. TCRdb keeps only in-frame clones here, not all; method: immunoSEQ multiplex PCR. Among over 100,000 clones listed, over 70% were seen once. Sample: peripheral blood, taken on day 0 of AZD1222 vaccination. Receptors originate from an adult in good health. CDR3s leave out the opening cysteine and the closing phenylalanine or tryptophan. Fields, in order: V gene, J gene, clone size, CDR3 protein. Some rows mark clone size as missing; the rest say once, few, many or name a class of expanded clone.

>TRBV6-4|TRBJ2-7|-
ASSWGHSAYEQY
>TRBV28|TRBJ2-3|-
ASRAGGLTADTQY
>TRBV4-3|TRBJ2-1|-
ASSQEMWRNEQF
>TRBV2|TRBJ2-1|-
ASRRQGGGYNEQF
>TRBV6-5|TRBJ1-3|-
ASRSTGFSGNTIY
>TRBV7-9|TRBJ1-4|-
ASSQGTGGGEKLF
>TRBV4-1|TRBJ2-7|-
ASSQEAAGPPYEQY
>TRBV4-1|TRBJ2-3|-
ASSQVEIRSTDTQY
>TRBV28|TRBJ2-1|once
ASSTGGPWNEQF
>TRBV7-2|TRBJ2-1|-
ASSLVRNEQF
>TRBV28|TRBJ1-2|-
ASSPGQGISNGYT
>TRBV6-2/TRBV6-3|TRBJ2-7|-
ASSYSPGTGKKDEQY
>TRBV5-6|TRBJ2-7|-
ASSSGGSYEQY
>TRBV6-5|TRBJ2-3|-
ASSRLADTQY
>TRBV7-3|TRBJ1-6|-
ASSAWGQVNSPLH
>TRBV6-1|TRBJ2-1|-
ASSAGHTSSYNEQF
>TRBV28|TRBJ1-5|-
ASRTGGSQPQH
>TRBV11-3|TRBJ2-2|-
ASTLTTVGGTGELF
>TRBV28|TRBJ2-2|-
ASSPPLTIAGELF
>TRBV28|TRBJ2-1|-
ASSSGTGIDEQF
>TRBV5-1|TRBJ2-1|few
ASSLLGREQF
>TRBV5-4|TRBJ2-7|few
ASSLVNRGVSEQY
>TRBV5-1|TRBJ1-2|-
ASSLSPQGANT
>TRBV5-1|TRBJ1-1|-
ASSLTIGGGANTEAF
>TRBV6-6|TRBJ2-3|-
ASSYPDTQY
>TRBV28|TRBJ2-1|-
ASSLWAGGRNEQF
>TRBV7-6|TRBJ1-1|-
ASSLQGALGMNTEAF
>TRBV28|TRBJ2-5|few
ASSPTLGRGPRHETQY
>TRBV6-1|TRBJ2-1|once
ASSDPPGRGEF
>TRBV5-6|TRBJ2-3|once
ASSFRLSNTDTQY
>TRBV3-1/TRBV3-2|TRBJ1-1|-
ASSQVVQGRTEAF
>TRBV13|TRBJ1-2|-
ASSSKMGLGGYT
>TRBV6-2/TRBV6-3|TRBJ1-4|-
ASSLELATNEKLF
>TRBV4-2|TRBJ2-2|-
ASSQQTSASTGELF
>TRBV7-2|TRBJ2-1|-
ASSLVSPSGGSNEQF
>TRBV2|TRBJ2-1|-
ASSREGTAYNEQF
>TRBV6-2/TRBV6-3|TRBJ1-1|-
ASSLRTVNTEAF
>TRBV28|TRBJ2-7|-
ASSLALHYEQY
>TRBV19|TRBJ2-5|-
ATRESGGGETQY
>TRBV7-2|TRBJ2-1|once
ASSLDLRANEQF
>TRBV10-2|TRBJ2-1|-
ASRAGTSGNNEQF
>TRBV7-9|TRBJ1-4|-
ASSPLLGNEKLF
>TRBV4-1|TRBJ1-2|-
ASSQHLDRGRANYGYT
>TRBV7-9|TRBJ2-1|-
ASSLFVGLNEQF
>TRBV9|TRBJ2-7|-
ASSVGGTPTYEQY
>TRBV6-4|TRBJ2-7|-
ASSDSSKSLYEQY
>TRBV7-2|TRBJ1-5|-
ASSLDRGGSLH
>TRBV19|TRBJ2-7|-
ASSTGTGAVYEQY
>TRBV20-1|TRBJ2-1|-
SASSLARLNEQF
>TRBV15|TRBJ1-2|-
ATSRAEEGNYGYT
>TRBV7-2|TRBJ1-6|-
ASSLLQRNSPLH
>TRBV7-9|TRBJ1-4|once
ASSSRQGSNEKLF
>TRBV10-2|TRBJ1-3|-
ASSRGNTIY
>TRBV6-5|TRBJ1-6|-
ASSYLVGGNNSPLH
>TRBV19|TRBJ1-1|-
ATQGRIPEAF
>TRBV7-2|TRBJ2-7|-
ASSLQDSGITYEQY
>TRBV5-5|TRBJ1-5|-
ASSLDVPQPQH
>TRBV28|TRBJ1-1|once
ASSLWSGAF
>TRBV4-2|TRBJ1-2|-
ASSQIGTGVFGRGYT
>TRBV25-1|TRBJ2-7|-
ASSTGSSYEQY